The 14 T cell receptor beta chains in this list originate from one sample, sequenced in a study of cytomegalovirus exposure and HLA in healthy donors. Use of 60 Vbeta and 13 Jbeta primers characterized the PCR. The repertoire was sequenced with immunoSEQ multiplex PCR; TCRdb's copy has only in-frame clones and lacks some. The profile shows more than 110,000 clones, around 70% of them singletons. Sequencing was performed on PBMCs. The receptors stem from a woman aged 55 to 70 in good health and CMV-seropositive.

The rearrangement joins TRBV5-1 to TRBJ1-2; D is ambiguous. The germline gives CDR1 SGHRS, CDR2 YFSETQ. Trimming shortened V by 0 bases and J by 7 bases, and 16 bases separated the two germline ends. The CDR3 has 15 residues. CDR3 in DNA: TGCGCCAGCAGCTTGGACAACGCGGGAAGTGGTGGCTACACCTTC. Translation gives CASSLDNAGSGGYTF.

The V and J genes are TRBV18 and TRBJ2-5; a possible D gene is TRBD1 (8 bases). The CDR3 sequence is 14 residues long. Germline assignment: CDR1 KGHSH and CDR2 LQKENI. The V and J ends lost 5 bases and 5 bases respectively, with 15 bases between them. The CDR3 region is CASSTGQGGETQYF. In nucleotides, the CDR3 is TGTGCCAGCTCAACTGGACAGGGAGGGGAGACCCAGTACTTC.

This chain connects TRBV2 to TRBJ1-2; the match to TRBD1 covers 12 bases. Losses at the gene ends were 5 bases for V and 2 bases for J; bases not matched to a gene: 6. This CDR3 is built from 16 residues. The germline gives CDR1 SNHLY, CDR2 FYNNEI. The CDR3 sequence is CASSRAGTGGNYGYTF. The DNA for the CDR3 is TGTGCCAGCAGTCGCGCCGGGACAGGGGGCAACTATGGCTACACCTTC.

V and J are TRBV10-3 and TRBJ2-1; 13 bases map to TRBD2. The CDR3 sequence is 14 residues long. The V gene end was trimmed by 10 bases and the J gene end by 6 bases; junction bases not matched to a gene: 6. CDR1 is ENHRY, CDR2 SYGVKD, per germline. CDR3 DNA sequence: TGTGCCACCGGGGGACTAGCGGGACTCAATGAGCAGTTCTTC. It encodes CATGGLAGLNEQFF.

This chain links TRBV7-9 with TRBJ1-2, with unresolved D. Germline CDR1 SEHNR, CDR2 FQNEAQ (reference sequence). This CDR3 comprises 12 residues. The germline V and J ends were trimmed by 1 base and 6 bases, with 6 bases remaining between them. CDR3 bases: TGTGCCAGCAGCTTAGAACAGCATGGCTACACCTTC. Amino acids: CASSLEQHGYTF.

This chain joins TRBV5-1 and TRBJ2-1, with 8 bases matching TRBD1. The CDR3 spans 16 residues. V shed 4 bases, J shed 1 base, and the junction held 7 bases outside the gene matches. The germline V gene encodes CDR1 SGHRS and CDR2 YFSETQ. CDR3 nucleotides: TGCGCCAGCAGCCGCGCCGGGACAGGTTCCTACAATGAGCAGTTCTTC. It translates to CASSRAGTGSYNEQFF.

CDR3 in amino acids: CASSWQPGQNTEAFF. The CDR3 DNA reads as TGCGCCAGCAGCTGGCAACCGGGACAGAACACTGAAGCTTTCTTT. The chain recombines TRBV5-1 with TRBJ1-1, with TRBD1 as a possible D gene (6 bases). The V end was cut by 3 bases, the J end by 1 base, with 13 bases between. The CDR3 sequence is 15 residues long. In germline, CDR1 is SGHRS, CDR2 YFSETQ.

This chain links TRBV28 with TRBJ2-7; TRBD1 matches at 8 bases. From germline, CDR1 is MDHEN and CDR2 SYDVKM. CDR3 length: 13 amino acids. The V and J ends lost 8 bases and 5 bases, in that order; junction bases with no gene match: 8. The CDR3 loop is CASARTGSHEQYF. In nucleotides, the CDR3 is TGTGCCAGCGCTCGGACAGGGTCCCACGAGCAGTACTTC.

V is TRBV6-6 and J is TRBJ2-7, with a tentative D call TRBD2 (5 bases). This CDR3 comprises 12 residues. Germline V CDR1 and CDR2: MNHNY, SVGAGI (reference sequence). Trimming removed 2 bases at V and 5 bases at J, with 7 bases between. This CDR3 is CASSYTGNEQYF. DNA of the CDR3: TGTGCCAGCAGTTACACGGGAAACGAGCAGTACTTC.

CDR3 coding DNA: TGTGCCAGCAGTTTATCCCAGCGGGGTTACAATGAGCAGTTCTTC. This encodes CASSLSQRGYNEQFF. The V gene is TRBV27, the J gene TRBJ2-1; the match to TRBD2 covers 7 bases. Germline CDR1 MNHEY, CDR2 SMNVEV (reference sequence). With 0 bases clipped from V and 4 bases from J, the junction kept 3 bases outside the gene matches. This CDR3 region has 15 residues.

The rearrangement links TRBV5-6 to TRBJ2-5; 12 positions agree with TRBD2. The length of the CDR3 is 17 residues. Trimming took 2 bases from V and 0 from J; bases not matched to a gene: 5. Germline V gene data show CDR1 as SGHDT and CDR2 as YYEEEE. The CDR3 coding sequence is TGTGCCAGCAGCTTCGGACTAGCGGGGATGGACCAAGAGACCCAGTACTTC. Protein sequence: CASSFGLAGMDQETQYF.

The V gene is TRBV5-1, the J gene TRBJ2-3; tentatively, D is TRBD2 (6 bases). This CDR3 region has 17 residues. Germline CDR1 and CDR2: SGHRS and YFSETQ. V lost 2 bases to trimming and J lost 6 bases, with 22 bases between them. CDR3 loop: CASSLWISGGARDTQYF. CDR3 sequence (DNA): TGCGCCAGCAGCTTATGGATTAGCGGAGGGGCTAGGGATACGCAGTATTTT.

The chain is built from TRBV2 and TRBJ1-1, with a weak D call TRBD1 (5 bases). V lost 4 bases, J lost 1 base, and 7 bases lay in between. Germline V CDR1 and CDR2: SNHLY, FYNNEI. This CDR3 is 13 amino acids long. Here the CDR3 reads CASSGQQNTEAFF. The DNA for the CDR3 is TGTGCCAGCAGTGGACAGCAGAACACTGAAGCTTTCTTT. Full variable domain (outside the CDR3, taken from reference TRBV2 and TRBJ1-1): EPEVTQTPSHQVTQMGQEVILRCVPISNHLYFYWYRQILGQKVEFLVSFYNNEISEKSEIFDDQFSVERPDGSNFTLKIRSTKLEDSAMYFCASSGQQNTEAFFGQGTRLTVV.

The CDR3 loop is CASSQDRGLGANVLTF. The CDR3 DNA reads TGTGCCAGCAGCCAAGATAGGGGCCTCGGGGCCAACGTCCTGACTTTC. V gene TRBV14 combines with J gene TRBJ2-6; TRBD1 is a possible D gene (5 bases). The CDR3 has 16 amino acids. V was cut by 0 bases and J by 4 bases, with 10 bases left in between. CDR1 is SGHDN, CDR2 FVKESK, per germline.